Listed here are 19 T cell receptor beta chains from one sample, sequenced in a study of blood T cell repertoires in COVID-19. Repertoires were generated with immunoSEQ multiplex PCR, while TCRdb's copy carries only in-frame clones and drops some. The table includes a few hundred thousand clones, 90% to 95% detected once. Sequences were obtained from PBMCs or T cells enriched from blood (not recorded which). The receptors derive from a human donor in a cohort exposed to, infected with or recovered from COVID-19 (not recorded which). The donor label of this sample is uncertain.

The chain employs TRBV11-2 and TRBJ2-5, with D possibly TRBD2 on 5 matching bases. Germline V gene sequence: CDR1 SGHAT, CDR2 FQNNGV. The CDR3 has 15 residues. Trimming left V 1 base short and J 7 bases short, with 16 bases between. The CDR3 here is CASSLGTGPSGTQYF. The CDR3 nucleotides read TGTGCCAGCAGCTTAGGGACTGGACCTTCGGGGACCCAGTACTTC.

The CDR3 loop reads CASSLFGYEVGASTEAFF. In nucleotides, the CDR3 is TGTGCCAGCAGCTTATTCGGGTATGAAGTAGGGGCGAGCACTGAAGCTTTCTTT. This rearrangement joins TRBV13 to TRBJ1-1, with D maybe TRBD1 (5 bases). Between the trimmed V and J ends, which lost 2 bases and 4 bases, there was a span of 23 bases. CDR3 length: 18 residues. Germline values: CDR1 PRHDT, CDR2 FYEKMQ (reference sequence).

This chain links TRBV9 with TRBJ1-1, with 10 bases fitting TRBD1. The CDR3 runs to 15 residues. Germline loops: CDR1 SGDLS, CDR2 YYNGEE. V shed 0 bases and J 5 bases; nucleotides not matched to a gene: 4. CDR3 sequence: CASSVGWTGGTEAFF. The DNA of the CDR3 is TGTGCCAGCAGCGTAGGATGGACAGGGGGGACTGAAGCTTTCTTT.

The J gene is TRBJ1-1, the V gene TRBV14; D might be TRBD1 (5 bases). The ends were cut back, 4 bases at V and 8 bases at J, with 17 bases in the middle. From germline, CDR1 is SGHDN and CDR2 FVKESK. This CDR3 comprises 14 residues. The CDR3: CASSPYRQTVEAFF. The CDR3 bases are TGTGCCAGCAGCCCTTATCGACAGACGGTCGAAGCTTTCTTT.

The rearrangement links TRBV5-5 to TRBJ1-2; D might be TRBD1 (5 bases). The CDR3 length is 14 residues. Germline V gene sequence: CDR1 SGHKS, CDR2 YYEKEE (reference sequence). The V and J ends lost 4 bases and 9 bases respectively, with 19 bases between them. The DNA of the CDR3 is TGTGCCAGCAGCCTATCGTCAGGGTCAAAGAGCTACACCTTC. This translates into CASSLSSGSKSYTF.

The chain combines TRBV5-6 with TRBJ1-2, with TRBD1 matching 7 bases. The CDR3 has 16 amino acids. Germline V lookup: CDR1 SGHDT, CDR2 YYEEEE. After removal of 3 bases from V and 0 bases from J, the junction contained 8 bases not matched to a gene. CDR3 protein: CASSSPGGLANYGYTF. CDR3 bases: TGTGCCAGCAGCTCGCCAGGGGGACTTGCTAACTATGGCTACACCTTC.

V gene TRBV12-2 combines with J gene TRBJ1-4; TRBD1, the D gene given by the table, was not confirmed from the DNA. TRBV12-2 is tagged as a pseudogene. CDR3 length: 16 residues. DNA of the CDR3: TGTGCAAGTCGCGCCACCTGGACACTTAGGAATGAAAAACTGTTTTTT. Its translation: CASRATWTLRNEKLFF.

In this sample, this clone turned up a few times. This sequence joins TRBV30 and TRBJ1-5; TRBD1 aligns across 7 bases. V gave up 4 bases and J gave up 3 bases; unmatched junction bases: 12. Germline V gives CDR1 GTSNPN, CDR2 SVGIG (reference sequence). The CDR3 has 16 residues. In nucleotides, the CDR3 is TGTGCCTGGAACCCGACAGGGACCCTGGCCAATCAGCCCCAGCATTTT. Translated, it gives CAWNPTGTLANQPQHF.

J is TRBJ2-7 and V is TRBV6-5; unclear D gene. Germline CDR1 is MNHEY and CDR2 is SVGAGI. The V end was cut by 5 bases, the J end by 3 bases, with 14 bases between. The CDR3 totals 14 residues. The CDR3, as DNA: TGTGCCAGCAGTCGACTGAGGAACCTCTACGAGCAGTACTTC. Its translation: CASSRLRNLYEQYF.

V is TRBV19 and J is TRBJ1-5, with TRBD1 matching over 10 bases. CDR1 is LNHDA and CDR2 is SQIVND in the germline V gene (reference sequence). V was clipped by 9 bases and J by 1 base; unmatched bases: 9. The length of the CDR3 is 16 residues. This chain's CDR3 is CASHTTGGRSNQPQHF. The CDR3 DNA reads TGTGCCAGCCATACGACAGGGGGCAGAAGCAATCAGCCCCAGCATTTT.

V is TRBV27 and J is TRBJ1-2, with a tentative D call TRBD1 (6 bases). CDR3 length: 13 amino acids. V shed 6 bases and J shed 8 bases, with 16 bases lying between them. The germline V gene has CDR1 MNHEY and CDR2 SMNVEV (reference sequence). CDR3 sequence reads: CASRASGGKGYTF. In nucleotides, the CDR3 is TGTGCCAGCAGGGCTAGCGGGGGCAAAGGCTACACCTTC.

V is TRBV6-5 and J is TRBJ2-5; a weak D match, TRBD2 (5 bases). The V end lost 4 bases, the J end lost 5 bases, and 11 bases lay between the germline ends. The germline V gene has CDR1 MNHEY and CDR2 SVGAGI. The CDR3 totals 13 residues. CDR3: CASSWRTGETQYF. The CDR3, as DNA: TGTGCCAGCAGTTGGAGGACGGGGGAGACCCAGTACTTC.

The V and J genes are TRBV11-3 and TRBJ2-2; maybe TRBD2 (7 bases). The CDR3 extends over 15 amino acids. Germline CDR1 is SGHNT and CDR2 is YENEEA. V shed 3 bases and J shed 5 bases, with 13 bases lying between them. The CDR3 DNA sequence: TGTGCCAGCAGCTTCGAGGGGGGGCCAACCGGGGAGCTGTTTTTT. It specifies CASSFEGGPTGELFF.

The chain employs TRBV3-1 (or the pseudogene TRBV3-2) and TRBJ2-5; maybe TRBD1 (6 bases). The CDR3 contains 14 residues. The V gene's germline CDR1 is LGHDT and CDR2 YNNKEL (reference sequence). V gave up 0 bases and J gave up 4 bases, with 9 bases separating them. In DNA, the CDR3 is TGTGCCAGCAGCCAAGAAGGGGGTTCAGAGACCCAGTACTTC. It translates to CASSQEGGSETQYF.

The chain couples TRBV2 to TRBJ1-4; D is unresolved. The CDR3 extends over 15 amino acids. V lost 6 bases and J 3 bases, leaving 14 bases between the germline ends. Germline V gene sequence: CDR1 SNHLY, CDR2 FYNNEI. DNA for the CDR3: TGTGCCAGCAGGAGGGAGCCCGCAGCTAATGAAAAACTGTTTTTT. This encodes CASRREPAANEKLFF.

The CDR3 DNA sequence: TGTGCCATCAGTGAGTCGGGGACTGCTTTTGAGCAGTACTTC. This translates into CAISESGTAFEQYF. V is TRBV10-3 and J is TRBJ2-7; tentative D call: TRBD2 (6 bases). Looked up from germline, CDR1 is ENHRY and CDR2 is SYGVKD. V dropped 0 bases and J dropped 7 bases, with 13 bases sitting between them. The CDR3 loop spans 14 amino acids.

V gene TRBV5-1 combines with J gene TRBJ2-1; 8 bases are a match to TRBD1. From germline, CDR1 is SGHRS and CDR2 YFSETQ. J gave up 8 bases and V 3 bases, and 7 bases lay outside the gene matches. The CDR3 is 14 residues long. CDR3 bases: TGCGCCAGCAGCTGGTCGACAGGGGTGGATGAGCAGTTCTTC. Protein: CASSWSTGVDEQFF.

The chain employs TRBV5-1 and TRBJ2-3; the match to TRBD2 covers 10 bases. Germline V gene data show CDR1 as SGHRS and CDR2 as YFSETQ. CDR3 length: 17 residues. After removal of 6 bases from V and 0 bases from J, the junction contained 10 bases not matched to a gene. CDR3 region: CASKGASGGTSTDTQYF. In DNA form, the CDR3 reads TGCGCCAGCAAGGGAGCTAGCGGGGGTACTAGCACAGATACGCAGTATTTT.

This rearrangement joins TRBV21-1 to TRBJ2-5; the D call of TRBD2 is as the table states it, not checked on the DNA. TRBV21-1 is given as a pseudogene. The CDR3 sequence is 20 residues long. The CDR3 region is CASSKGSCAAGGNVQETQYF. The DNA for the CDR3 is TGTGCCAGCAGCAAAGGTTCATGCGCAGCGGGGGGTAACGTCCAAGAGACCCAGTACTTC.